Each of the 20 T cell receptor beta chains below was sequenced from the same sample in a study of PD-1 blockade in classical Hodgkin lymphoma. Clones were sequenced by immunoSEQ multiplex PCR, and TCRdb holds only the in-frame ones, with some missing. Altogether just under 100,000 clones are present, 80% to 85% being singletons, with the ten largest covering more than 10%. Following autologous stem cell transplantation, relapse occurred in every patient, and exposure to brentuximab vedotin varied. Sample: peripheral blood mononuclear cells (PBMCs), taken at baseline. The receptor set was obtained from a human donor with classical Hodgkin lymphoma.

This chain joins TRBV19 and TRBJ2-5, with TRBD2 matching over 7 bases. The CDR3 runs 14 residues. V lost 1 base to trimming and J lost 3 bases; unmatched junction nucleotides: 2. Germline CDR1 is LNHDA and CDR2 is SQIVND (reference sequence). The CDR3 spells CASSIVAGEETQYF. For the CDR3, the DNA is TGTGCCAGTAGTATAGTCGCGGGAGAAGAGACCCAGTACTTC.

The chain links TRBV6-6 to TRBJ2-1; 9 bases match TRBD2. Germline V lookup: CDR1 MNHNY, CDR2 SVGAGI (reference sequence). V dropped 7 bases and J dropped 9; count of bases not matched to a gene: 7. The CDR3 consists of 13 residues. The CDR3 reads CASNPAGGVEQFF. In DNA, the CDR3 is TGTGCCAGCAATCCGGCGGGAGGGGTTGAGCAGTTCTTC.

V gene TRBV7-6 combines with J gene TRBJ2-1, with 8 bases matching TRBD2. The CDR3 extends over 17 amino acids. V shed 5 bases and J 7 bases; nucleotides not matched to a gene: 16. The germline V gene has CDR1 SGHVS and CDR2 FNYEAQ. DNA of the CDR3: TGTGCCAGCAGCCAGGCTAAGCGGGAGTCGACGGAGAATGAGCAGTTCTTC. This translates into CASSQAKRESTENEQFF.

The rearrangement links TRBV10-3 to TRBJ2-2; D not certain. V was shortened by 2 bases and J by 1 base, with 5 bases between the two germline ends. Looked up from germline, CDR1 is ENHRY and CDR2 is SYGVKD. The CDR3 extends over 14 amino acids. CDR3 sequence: CAISEAGNTGELFF. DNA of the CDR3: TGTGCCATCAGTGAGGCCGGGAACACCGGGGAGCTGTTTTTT.

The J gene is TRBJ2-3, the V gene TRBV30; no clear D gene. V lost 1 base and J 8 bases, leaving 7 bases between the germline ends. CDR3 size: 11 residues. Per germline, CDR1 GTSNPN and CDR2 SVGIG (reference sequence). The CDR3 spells CAWSDQATQYF. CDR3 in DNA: TGTGCCTGGAGTGACCAGGCTACGCAGTATTTT.

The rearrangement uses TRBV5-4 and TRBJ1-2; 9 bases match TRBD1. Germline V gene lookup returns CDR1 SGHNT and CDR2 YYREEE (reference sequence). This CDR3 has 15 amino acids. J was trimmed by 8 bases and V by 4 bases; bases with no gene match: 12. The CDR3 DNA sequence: TGTGCCAGCAGCACCCGGTGGGGACAGGGAAAGGGCTACACCTTC. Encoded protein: CASSTRWGQGKGYTF.

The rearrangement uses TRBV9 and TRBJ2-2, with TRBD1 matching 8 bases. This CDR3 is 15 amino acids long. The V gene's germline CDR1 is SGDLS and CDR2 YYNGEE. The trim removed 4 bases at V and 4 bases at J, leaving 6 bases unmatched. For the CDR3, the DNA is TGTGCCAGCAGCCCCTGGACAGGGATCACCGGGGAGCTGTTTTTT. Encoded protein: CASSPWTGITGELFF.

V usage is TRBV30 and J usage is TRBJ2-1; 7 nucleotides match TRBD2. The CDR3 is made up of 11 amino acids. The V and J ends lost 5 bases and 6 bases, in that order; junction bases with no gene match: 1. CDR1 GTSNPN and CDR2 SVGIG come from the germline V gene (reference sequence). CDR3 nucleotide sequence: TGTGCCTGGGGGAGGGCCAATGAGCAGTTCTTC. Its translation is CAWGRANEQFF.

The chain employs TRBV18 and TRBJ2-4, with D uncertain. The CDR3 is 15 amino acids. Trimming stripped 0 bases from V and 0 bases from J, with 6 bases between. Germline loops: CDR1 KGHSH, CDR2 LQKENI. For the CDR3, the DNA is TGTGCCAGCTCACCACCGACAAGAGCCAAAAACATTCAGTACTTC. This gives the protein CASSPPTRAKNIQYF.

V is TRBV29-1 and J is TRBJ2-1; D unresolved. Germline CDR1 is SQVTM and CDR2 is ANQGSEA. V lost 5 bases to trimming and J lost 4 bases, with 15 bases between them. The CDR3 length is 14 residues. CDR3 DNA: TGCAGCGTTCTGCCGGGCCAATCTTACAATGAGCAGTTCTTC. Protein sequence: CSVLPGQSYNEQFF.

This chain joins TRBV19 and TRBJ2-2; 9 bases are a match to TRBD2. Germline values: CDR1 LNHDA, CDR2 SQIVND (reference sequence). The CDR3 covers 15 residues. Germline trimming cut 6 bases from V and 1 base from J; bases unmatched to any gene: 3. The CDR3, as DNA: TGTGCCAGTAGAATGACTAGCGGGAACACCGGGGAGCTGTTTTTT. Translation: CASRMTSGNTGELFF. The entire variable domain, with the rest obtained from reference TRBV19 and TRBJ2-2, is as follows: DGGITQSPKYLFRKEGQNVTLSCEQNLNHDAMYWYRQDPGQGLRLIYYSQIVNDFQKGDIAEGYSVSREKKESFPLTVTSAQKNPTAFYLCASRMTSGNTGELFFGEGSRLTVL.

This chain's CDR3 is CASSGPQGRMTDTQYF. In DNA form, the CDR3 reads TGTGCCAGCAGCGGTCCGCAGGGGAGAATGACAGATACGCAGTATTTT. J is TRBJ2-3 and V is TRBV5-8; maybe TRBD1 (6 bases). CDR3 length equals 16 residues. Trimming shortened V by 4 bases and J by 3 bases, and 18 bases separated the two germline ends. Germline V lookup: CDR1 SGHTS, CDR2 YDEGEE.

The chain's CDR3 is CASRGRVPRNTEAFF. The CDR3 DNA follows: TGTGCCAGCAGAGGGAGGGTCCCTCGGAACACTGAAGCTTTCTTT. The chain employs TRBV7-2 and TRBJ1-1; D is unclear. The CDR3 totals 15 residues. Trimming pared 6 bases from V and 1 base from J, leaving 15 bases between. CDR1 is SGHTA, CDR2 FQGNSA, per germline.

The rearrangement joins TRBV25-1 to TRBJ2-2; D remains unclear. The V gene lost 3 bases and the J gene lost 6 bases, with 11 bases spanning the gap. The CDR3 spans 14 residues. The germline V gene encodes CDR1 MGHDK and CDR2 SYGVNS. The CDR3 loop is CASSEPAEAGELFF. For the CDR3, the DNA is TGTGCCAGCAGTGAGCCCGCTGAGGCCGGGGAGCTGTTTTTT. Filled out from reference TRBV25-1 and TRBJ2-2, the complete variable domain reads EADIYQTPRYLVIGTGKKITLECSQTMGHDKMYWYQQDPGMELHLIHYSYGVNSTEKGDLSSESTVSRIRTEHFPLTLESARPSHTSQYLCASSEPAEAGELFFGEGSRLTVL.

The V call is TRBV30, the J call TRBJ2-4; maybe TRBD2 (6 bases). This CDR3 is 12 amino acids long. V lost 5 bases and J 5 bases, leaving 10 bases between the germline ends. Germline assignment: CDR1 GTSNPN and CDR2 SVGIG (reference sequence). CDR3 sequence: CAWAGTQNIQYF. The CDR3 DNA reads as TGTGCCTGGGCCGGGACTCAAAACATTCAGTACTTC.

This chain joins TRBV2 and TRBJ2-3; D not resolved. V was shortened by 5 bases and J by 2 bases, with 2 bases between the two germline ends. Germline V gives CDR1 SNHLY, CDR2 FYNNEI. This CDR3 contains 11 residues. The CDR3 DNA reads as TGTGCCAGCAGTTACACAGATACGCAGTATTTT. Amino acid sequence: CASSYTDTQYF.

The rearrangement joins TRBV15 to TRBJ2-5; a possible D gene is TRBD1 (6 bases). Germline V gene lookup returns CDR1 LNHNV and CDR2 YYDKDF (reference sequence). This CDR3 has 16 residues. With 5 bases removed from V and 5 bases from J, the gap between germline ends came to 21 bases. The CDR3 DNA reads TGTGCCACCAGCGGCGTTAAGGGGGTTTTAGGGGAGACCCAGTACTTC. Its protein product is CATSGVKGVLGETQYF.

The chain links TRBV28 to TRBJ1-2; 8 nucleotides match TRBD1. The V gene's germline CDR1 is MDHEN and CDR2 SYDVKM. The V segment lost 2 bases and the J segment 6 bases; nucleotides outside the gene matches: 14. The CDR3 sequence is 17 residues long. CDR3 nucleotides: TGTGCCAGCAGTTTACCAGGGGGCATGGCTAGCACGGATGGCTACACCTTC. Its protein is CASSLPGGMASTDGYTF.

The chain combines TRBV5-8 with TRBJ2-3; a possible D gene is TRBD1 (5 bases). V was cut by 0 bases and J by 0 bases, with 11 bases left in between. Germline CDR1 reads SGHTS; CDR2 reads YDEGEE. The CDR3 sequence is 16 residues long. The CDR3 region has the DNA TGTGCCAGCAGCTTGGGCACAGGACAAAGCACAGATACGCAGTATTTT. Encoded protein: CASSLGTGQSTDTQYF.

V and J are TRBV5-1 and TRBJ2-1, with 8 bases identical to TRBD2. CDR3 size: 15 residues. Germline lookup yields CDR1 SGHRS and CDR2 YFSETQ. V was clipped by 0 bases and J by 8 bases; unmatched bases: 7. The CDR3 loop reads CASSLEGSGIDEQFF. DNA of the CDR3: TGCGCCAGCAGCTTGGAAGGTAGCGGGATCGATGAGCAGTTCTTC.